Listed here are 19 T cell receptor beta chains from one sample, sequenced in a study of a mutant IDH1 vaccine in newly diagnosed glioma. As for time point: baseline, week 1 (first vaccination visit). Noted treatment: pre-vaccination baseline after standard-of-care therapy. Some clones are missing from TCRdb's copy, which holds only in-frame ones; the method was immunoSEQ multiplex PCR. Of about 70,000 clones detected, around 83% appear once; the ten largest clones hold about 4.8%. Sequenced material: peripheral blood mononuclear cells (PBMCs), taken from a glioma patient treated with radiotherapy, temozolomide or both. All receptors come from a woman aged 18-29 years with glioma. Some clones in this sample may be carry-over from other donors' samples.

The chain recombines TRBV2 with TRBJ1-2; D ambiguous. V gave up 6 bases and J gave up 8 bases, with 13 bases separating them. CDR3 length: 12 amino acids. The V gene's germline CDR1 is SNHLY and CDR2 FYNNEI. Here the CDR3 DNA reads TGTGCCAGCAGCGTAATGACCCGGGGCTACACCTTC. Its translation: CASSVMTRGYTF.

This chain joins TRBV5-1 and TRBJ1-1, with D possibly TRBD1 on 5 matching bases. CDR3 size: 15 residues. Germline V gene data show CDR1 as SGHRS and CDR2 as YFSETQ. Trimming cost V 3 bases and J 6 bases, with 18 bases left between them. For the CDR3, the DNA is TGCGCCAGCAGCTCCAGTTCGAGAGGGGACGCTGAAGCTTTCTTT. Protein product: CASSSSSRGDAEAFF.

This clone was detected only once. V gene TRBV18 combines with J gene TRBJ1-1; no clear D. The ends were cut back, 5 bases at V and 1 base at J, with 8 bases in the middle. This CDR3 has 13 residues. Germline loops: CDR1 KGHSH, CDR2 LQKENI. The CDR3 DNA follows: TGTGCCAGCTCATTGAAAGAGAACACTGAAGCTTTCTTT. Protein product: CASSLKENTEAFF.

The rearrangement joins TRBV5-4 to TRBJ2-7; the D gene is possibly TRBD2 (6 bases). The germline CDR1 and CDR2 sequences are SGHNT and YYREEE (reference sequence). This CDR3 is 15 amino acids long. V lost 0 bases to trimming and J lost 4 bases, with 14 bases between them. The CDR3 DNA follows: TGTGCCAGCAGCTTGGACGGGGGTTCCCGGTACGAGCAGTACTTC. Translating it yields CASSLDGGSRYEQYF.

The genes are TRBV5-4 and TRBJ2-7, with 9 positions matching TRBD1. Germline loops: CDR1 SGHNT, CDR2 YYREEE (reference sequence). The length of the CDR3 is 16 residues. After removal of 0 bases from V and 3 bases from J, the junction contained 7 bases not matched to a gene. The CDR3: CASSLGGQGSFYEQYF. Written as DNA, the CDR3 is TGTGCCAGCAGCTTGGGGGGACAGGGTTCCTTCTACGAGCAGTACTTC. The full variable domain, its missing parts supplied by reference TRBV5-4 and TRBJ2-7, is ETGVTQSPTHLIKTRGQQVTLRCSSQSGHNTVSWYQQALGQGPQFIFQYYREEENGRGNFPPRFSGLQFPNYSSELNVNALELDDSALYLCASSLGGQGSFYEQYFGPGTRLTVT.

This clone was recorded a few times. The chain employs TRBV29-1 and TRBJ1-6; maybe TRBD1 (6 bases). From germline, CDR1 is SQVTM and CDR2 ANQGSEA. The CDR3 sequence is 13 residues long. V shed 6 bases and J shed 6 bases, with 12 bases lying between them. The CDR3 sequence: CSVRGSGNSPLHF. CDR3 bases: TGCAGCGTCAGGGGATCGGGTAATTCACCCCTCCACTTT.

J is TRBJ1-2 and V is TRBV11-2, with 8 bases fitting TRBD1. This CDR3 has 14 amino acids. J was trimmed by 8 bases and V by 5 bases; bases with no gene match: 10. Germline CDR1 SGHAT, CDR2 FQNNGV. CDR3 protein: CASSGSRGREGYTF. The CDR3 DNA reads TGTGCCAGCAGCGGCTCCAGGGGGCGTGAAGGCTACACCTTC.

In its sample, this clone was seen once. This chain's CDR3 is CASSLGVEANQPQHF. In DNA, the CDR3 is TGTGCCAGCAGCCTGGGGGTGGAGGCCAATCAGCCCCAGCATTTT. V and J are TRBV5-5 and TRBJ1-5; TRBD1 is a possible D gene (5 bases). Trimming removed 4 bases from V and 3 bases from J, with 14 bases in between. This CDR3 region has 15 residues. The germline V gene encodes CDR1 SGHKS and CDR2 YYEKEE (reference sequence).

The chain couples TRBV2 to TRBJ2-7; unclear D gene. Germline V gene data show CDR1 as SNHLY and CDR2 as FYNNEI. This CDR3 region has 14 residues. V dropped 3 bases and J dropped 2 bases, with 11 bases sitting between them. The CDR3 nucleotides are TGTGCCAGCAGTGAGGGCAGTTCGACCTACGAGCAGTACTTC. Protein sequence: CASSEGSSTYEQYF.

The rearrangement uses TRBV6-1 and TRBJ1-1, with D unclear. The ends were cut back, 5 bases at V and 4 bases at J, with 11 bases in the middle. The CDR3 is made up of 13 amino acids. The germline V gene encodes CDR1 MNHNS and CDR2 SASEGT. CDR3 DNA sequence: TGTGCCAGCAGTATTCAGATGCTCACTGAAGCTTTCTTT. Protein sequence: CASSIQMLTEAFF.

The V call is TRBV6-5, the J call TRBJ2-5; D assignment may be TRBD1 or TRBD2 (6 bases each). Germline values: CDR1 MNHEY, CDR2 SVGAGI. CDR3 length: 13 amino acids. Trimming removed 2 bases from V and 7 bases from J, with 11 bases in between. DNA for the CDR3: TGTGCCAGCAGTTACGTCAGGGGAGGGACCCAGTACTTC. This sequence encodes CASSYVRGGTQYF.

The rearrangement uses TRBV30 and TRBJ2-1, with 7 bases lining up with TRBD2. The CDR3 covers 14 residues. Germline V CDR1 and CDR2: GTSNPN, SVGIG (reference sequence). V was pared by 1 base and J by 3 bases, with 3 bases of the junction left unmatched. The CDR3 DNA reads TGTGCCTGGAGTGGTGGGACTAACTACAATGAGCAGTTCTTC. Amino acids: CAWSGGTNYNEQFF.

This clone turned up a few times. This chain joins TRBV29-1 and TRBJ1-4; D is perhaps TRBD1 (6 bases). Trimming took off 5 bases at V and 7 bases at J, with 11 bases between the two ends. Germline V gene sequence: CDR1 SQVTM, CDR2 ANQGSEA. The CDR3 sequence is 12 residues long. In DNA form, the CDR3 reads TGCAGCGTTTCGGGGGGCAGTGAAAAACTGTTTTTT. Its protein is CSVSGGSEKLFF.

This chain connects TRBV28 to TRBJ1-5, with no clear D. V lost 1 base to trimming and J lost 0 bases, with 7 bases between them. Germline V CDR1 and CDR2: MDHEN, SYDVKM. This CDR3 comprises 15 residues. CDR3 coding DNA: TGTGCCAGCAGTTTATCCGGTAATAGCAATCAGCCCCAGCATTTT. This sequence encodes CASSLSGNSNQPQHF.

The chain is built from TRBV6-6 and TRBJ2-7, with 7 bases lining up with TRBD2. Germline V lookup: CDR1 MNHNY, CDR2 SVGAGI (reference sequence). J lost 6 bases, V lost 7 bases, and 6 bases had no gene match. This CDR3 contains 12 residues. CDR3 loop: CASTKWGGEQYF. The CDR3 nucleotides read TGTGCCAGCACCAAATGGGGGGGCGAGCAGTACTTC.

This clone was detected only once. The chain is built from TRBV6-5 and TRBJ1-3; no clear D gene. Germline CDR1 MNHEY, CDR2 SVGAGI. The CDR3 spans 13 residues. Trimming cost V 6 bases and J 3 bases, with 9 bases left between them. CDR3 sequence reads: CASRREVGNTIYF. CDR3 bases: TGTGCCAGCAGGCGGGAGGTTGGAAACACCATATATTTT.

This chain joins TRBV5-6 and TRBJ1-3, with 8 bases aligning to TRBD1. The CDR3 runs 16 residues. The J segment lost 0 bases and the V segment lost 1 base, leaving 3 bases of the junction unmatched. Germline V gives CDR1 SGHDT, CDR2 YYEEEE. CDR3 residues: CASSLPGQGSGNTIYF. Here the CDR3 DNA reads TGTGCCAGCAGCTTGCCCGGACAGGGCTCTGGAAACACCATATATTTT.

The chain joins TRBV6-5 to TRBJ1-2; 12 positions agree with TRBD1. The ends lost 6 bases at V and 8 bases at J; junction bases unmatched: 4. CDR3 length equals 13 residues. From germline, CDR1 is MNHEY and CDR2 SVGAGI. The DNA of the CDR3 is TGTGCCAGCAGATCCGGGACAGGGGGCGGCTACACCTTC. Protein: CASRSGTGGGYTF.

The chain uses TRBV2 and TRBJ2-7; 12 bases map to TRBD2. Trimming cost V 11 bases and J 5 bases; bases outside gene matches: 10. The length of the CDR3 is 14 residues. Germline CDR1 reads SNHLY; CDR2 reads FYNNEI. The CDR3 sequence is CARGLAGGSNEQYF. For the CDR3, the DNA is TGTGCCCGCGGGCTAGCGGGGGGGTCTAACGAGCAGTACTTC.